This record concerns one T cell receptor (beta chain) sequence. What antigen it recognizes has not been identified. Per-base quality was not reported, and no clone a single base away is much larger than it. The data derive from a study of cytomegalovirus exposure and HLA in healthy donors (dated by TCRdb to the late 2010s). In terms of the full investigation: According to a later analysis, the roughly 130 validation repertoires were produced on the same platform as the 700 or so repertoires of the first cohort. A separate validation cohort of over 95 different subjects was used in addition to the approximately 700-subject first cohort. The study aimed to test whether cataloging public T cell receptors could reveal signatures of past pathogen exposure. The study combined high-throughput TCR immunosequencing, statistical association of individual TCRs with disease status, and machine learning to predict cytomegalovirus infection status.

The V end gives up 2 bases and the J end 3 bases, leaving 7 bases in the junction not matched to a gene. From a lookup of the germline V gene, CDR1 and CDR2 are MGHDK and SYGVNS. Measured from the cysteine to the phenylalanine, the CDR3 is 16 residues long. Only the CDR3 DNA stays, 48 bases, in frame from base 1. Separate from the roughly 650-subject first cohort, the validation cohort of 120 subjects was the group to which the donors belonged. Libraries were constructed by the immunoSEQ multiplex PCR assay. The study's own analysis went as follows. To diagnose cytomegalovirus status from the catalog of TCR beta chain sequences, a statistical classification framework was built. TCRdb took over this immuneACCESS table, retaining in-frame rearrangements with V and J assigned. Such tables are incomplete; in checked studies, under half of the missing clones stem from an unresolved V gene, and the remainder is unexplained. Clonal size and the V and J genes are those of that table, whereas D and trimming came from the DNA. For this sample there are roughly 200,000 clones; around 80% appear just once. Jointly, the top ten make up 1% to 1.5% of the sample.

Overall study outcomes, separate from this receptor: Subsequent analysis determined that TCRs grouped into clusters in the first cohort also showed a tendency toward co-occurrence across the 90 to 150 validation repertoires, and approximately 94% of cluster scores exceeded 0. The study listed 164 TCR beta chains as associated with cytomegalovirus. According to the authors, the approach could potentially be generalized to other disease states and immunological phenotypes. In vitro tests confirmed that a few of the cytomegalovirus-associated TCR beta chains recognize cytomegalovirus antigens. A later analysis lacked HLA typing for the validation cohort, so it scored co-occurrence in that cohort across all 120 or so repertoires. While some public TCRs were present in many individuals, most TCR sequences turned up only very rarely across donors. The classifier was reported to diagnose cytomegalovirus status with high specificity and sensitivity in both the original cohort and the validation cohort.

The material sequenced was PBMCs. The sequence links TRBV25-1 to TRBJ2-3; 8 central bases correspond to TRBD2. The sequence derives from a woman under 40 in good health and CMV-seronegative. The nucleotides read TGTGCCAGCAGTGAACACCCGACGGGGGGGACAGATACGCAGTATTTT. Translated, this gives CASSEHPTGGTDTQYF.